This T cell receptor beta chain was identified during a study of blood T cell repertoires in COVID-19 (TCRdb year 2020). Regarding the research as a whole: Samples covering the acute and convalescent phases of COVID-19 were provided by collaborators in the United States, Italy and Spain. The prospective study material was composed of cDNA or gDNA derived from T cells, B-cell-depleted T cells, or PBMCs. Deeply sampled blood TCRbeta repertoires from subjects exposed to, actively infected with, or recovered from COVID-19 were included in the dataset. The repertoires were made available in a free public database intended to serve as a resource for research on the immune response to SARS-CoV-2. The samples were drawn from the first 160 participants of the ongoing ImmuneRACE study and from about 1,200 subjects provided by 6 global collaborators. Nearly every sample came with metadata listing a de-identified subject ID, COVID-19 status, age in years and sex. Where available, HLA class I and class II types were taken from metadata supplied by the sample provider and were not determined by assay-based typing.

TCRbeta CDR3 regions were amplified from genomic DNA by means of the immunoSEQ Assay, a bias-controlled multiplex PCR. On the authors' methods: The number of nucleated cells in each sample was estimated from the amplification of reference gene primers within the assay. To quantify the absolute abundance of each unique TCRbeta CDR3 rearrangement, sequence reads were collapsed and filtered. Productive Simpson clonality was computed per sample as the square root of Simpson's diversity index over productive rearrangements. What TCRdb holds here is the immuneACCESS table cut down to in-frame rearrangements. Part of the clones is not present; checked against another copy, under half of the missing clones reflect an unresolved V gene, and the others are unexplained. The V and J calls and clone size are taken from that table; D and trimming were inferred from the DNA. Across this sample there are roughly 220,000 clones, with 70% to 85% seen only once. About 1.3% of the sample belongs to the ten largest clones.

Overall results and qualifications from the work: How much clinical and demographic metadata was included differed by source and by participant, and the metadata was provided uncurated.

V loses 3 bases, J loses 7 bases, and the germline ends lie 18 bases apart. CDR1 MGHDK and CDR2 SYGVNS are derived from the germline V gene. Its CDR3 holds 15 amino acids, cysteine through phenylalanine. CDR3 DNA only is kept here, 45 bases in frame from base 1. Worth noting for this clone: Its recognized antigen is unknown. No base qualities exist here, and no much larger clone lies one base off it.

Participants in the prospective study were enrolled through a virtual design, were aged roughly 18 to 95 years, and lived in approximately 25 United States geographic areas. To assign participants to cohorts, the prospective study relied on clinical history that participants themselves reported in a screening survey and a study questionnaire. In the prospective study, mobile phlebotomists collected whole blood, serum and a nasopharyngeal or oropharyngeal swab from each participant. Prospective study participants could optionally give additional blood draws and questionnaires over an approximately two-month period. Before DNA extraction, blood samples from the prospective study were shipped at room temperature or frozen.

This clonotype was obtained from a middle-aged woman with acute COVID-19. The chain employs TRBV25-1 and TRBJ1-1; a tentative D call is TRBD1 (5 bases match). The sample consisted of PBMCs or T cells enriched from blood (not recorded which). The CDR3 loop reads CASSDKMGGYGEAFF. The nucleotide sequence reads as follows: TGTGCCAGCAGTGATAAAATGGGGGGTTATGGTGAAGCTTTCTTT.